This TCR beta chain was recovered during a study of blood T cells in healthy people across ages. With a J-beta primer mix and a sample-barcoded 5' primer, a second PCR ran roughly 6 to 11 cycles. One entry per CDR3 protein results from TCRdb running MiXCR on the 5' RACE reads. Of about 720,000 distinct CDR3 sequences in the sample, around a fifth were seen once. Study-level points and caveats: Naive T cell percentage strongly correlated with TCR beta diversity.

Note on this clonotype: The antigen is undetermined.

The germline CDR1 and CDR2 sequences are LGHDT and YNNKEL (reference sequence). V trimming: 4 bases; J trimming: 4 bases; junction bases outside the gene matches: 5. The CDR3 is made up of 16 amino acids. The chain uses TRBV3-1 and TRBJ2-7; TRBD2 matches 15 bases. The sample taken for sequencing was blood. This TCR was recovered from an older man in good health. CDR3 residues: CASSPTGTSGRYEQYV. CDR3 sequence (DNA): TGTGCCAGCAGCCCGACCGGGACTAGCGGGAGGTACGAGCAGTACGTC.